These 21 T cell receptor beta chains share one sample of origin, sequenced in a study of blood T cell repertoires in COVID-19. Produced via immunoSEQ multiplex PCR; TCRdb's table is partial and in-frame only. The data contain approximately 130,000 clones, approximately 85% of them singletons. The sequenced material came from peripheral blood. The receptors were sampled from a human donor in a cohort sampled during active COVID-19.

V gene TRBV11-2 combines with J gene TRBJ2-7, with 7 bases aligning to TRBD2. This CDR3 contains 15 residues. CDR1 SGHAT and CDR2 FQNNGV come from the germline V gene. J was trimmed by 2 bases and V by 1 base; bases with no gene match: 5. This CDR3 reads CASSLVPSGAYEQYV. For the CDR3, the DNA is TGTGCCAGCAGCTTAGTCCCTAGCGGAGCCTACGAGCAGTACGTC.

This clone was counted only a few times. The J gene is TRBJ2-7, the V gene TRBV11-3, with TRBD1 matching over 10 bases. Germline CDR1 reads SGHNT; CDR2 reads YENEEA. This CDR3 is built from 15 residues. With V trimmed by 3 bases and J by 7 bases, 9 bases remained unmatched. CDR3 in amino acids: CASSFSGTGAGEQYF. As DNA, the CDR3 is TGTGCCAGCAGCTTCTCCGGGACAGGGGCAGGGGAGCAGTACTTC.

The chain recombines TRBV6-6 with TRBJ2-7; TRBD1 agrees at 8 bases. Germline CDR1 and CDR2: MNHNY and SVGAGI (reference sequence). V shed 2 bases and J 1 base; nucleotides not matched to a gene: 7. This CDR3 spans 16 amino acids. The CDR3 DNA reads as TGTGCCAGCAGTTACCCATCGGACAGGGTATCCTACGAGCAGTACTTC. Translating gives CASSYPSDRVSYEQYF.

V gene TRBV30 combines with J gene TRBJ1-1; D may be TRBD1 (5 bases). Trimming removed 8 bases at V and 2 bases at J, with 15 bases between. Germline assignment: CDR1 GTSNPN and CDR2 SVGIG (reference sequence). The CDR3 is made up of 13 amino acids. CDR3 bases: TGTGCCCGGGGCCCGACAGCTAACACTGAAGCTTTCTTT. This gives the protein CARGPTANTEAFF.

The chain links TRBV7-2 to TRBJ1-2; D remains unclear. Germline V CDR1 and CDR2: SGHTA, FQGNSA. V dropped 4 bases and J dropped 2 bases, with 20 bases sitting between them. The CDR3 runs to 17 residues. The CDR3 DNA is TGTGCCAGCAGCTCCACTGGAACACGGAGGAGGAACTATGGCTACACCTTC. Its translation: CASSSTGTRRRNYGYTF.

The chain has TRBV5-8 and TRBJ2-3, with a weak D call TRBD1 (5 bases). V gave up 4 bases and J gave up 4 bases, with 16 bases separating them. Germline V CDR1 and CDR2: SGHTS, YDEGEE. This CDR3 is 15 amino acids long. The CDR3 reads CASSPQGFKADTQYF. The CDR3 DNA follows: TGTGCCAGCAGCCCTCAGGGTTTTAAGGCAGATACGCAGTATTTT.

The chain combines TRBV11-3 with TRBJ2-1, with TRBD1 identical over 7 bases. Unmatched junction bases numbered 13, after V lost 5 bases and J lost 6 bases. Germline V gene sequence: CDR1 SGHNT, CDR2 YENEEA. CDR3 length: 16 amino acids. The CDR3 sequence is CASSPRQGERRNEQFF. Here the CDR3 DNA reads TGTGCCAGCAGCCCCCGACAGGGAGAAAGACGCAATGAGCAGTTCTTC. The entire variable domain, with the rest obtained from reference TRBV11-3 and TRBJ2-1, is as follows: EAGVVQSPRYKIIEKKQPVAFWCNPISGHNTLYWYLQNLGQGPELLIRYENEEAVDDSQLPKDRFSAERLKGVDSTLKIQPAELGDSAVYLCASSPRQGERRNEQFFGPGTRLTVL.

This clone appeared a single time. The chain is built from TRBV7-8 and TRBJ1-1; D gene uncertain. The CDR3 totals 14 residues. Trimming stripped 4 bases from V and 4 bases from J, with 13 bases between. Germline lookup yields CDR1 SGHVS and CDR2 FQNEAQ. The DNA of the CDR3 is TGTGCCAGCAGCTCCATGGGGAGAGGCACTGAAGCTTTCTTT. Translating gives CASSSMGRGTEAFF. Complete variable domain (other parts from reference TRBV7-8 and TRBJ1-1): GAGVSQSPRYKVAKRGQDVALRCDPISGHVSLFWYQQALGQGPEFLTYFQNEAQLDKSGLPSDRFFAERPEGSVSTLKIQRTQQEDSAVYLCASSSMGRGTEAFFGQGTRLTVV.

The V and J genes are TRBV5-5 and TRBJ2-3; tentatively, D is TRBD1 (6 bases). The CDR3 totals 12 residues. The ends were cut back, 3 bases at V and 4 bases at J, with 6 bases in the middle. Germline CDR1 reads SGHKS; CDR2 reads YYEKEE (reference sequence). CDR3 sequence (DNA): TGTGCCAGCAGCTCAGGGGCAGATACGCAGTATTTT. The encoded protein is CASSSGADTQYF.

This clone was observed once. This chain connects TRBV5-6 to TRBJ1-2; 7 bases are shared with TRBD1. CDR1 and CDR2 from the germline V gene are SGHDT and YYEEEE. Trimming cost V 4 bases and J 8 bases; bases outside gene matches: 14. The CDR3 length is 15 residues. The CDR3 bases are TGTGCCAGCAGCGGATCAGGGGGAGTAAAGCGGGGCTACACCTTC. As protein: CASSGSGGVKRGYTF.

The CDR3 nucleotides read TGTGCCAGCAGTGAAGTCCGGGGGAACACTGAAGCTTTCTTT. Its translation is CASSEVRGNTEAFF. The V call is TRBV2, the J call TRBJ1-1; D unresolved. V was cut by 1 base and J by 1 base, with 7 bases left in between. CDR1 and CDR2 from the germline V gene are SNHLY and FYNNEI. The CDR3 runs to 14 residues.

This sequence joins TRBV11-2 and TRBJ2-7, with 7 bases matching TRBD2. Germline trimming cut 1 base from V and 0 bases from J; bases unmatched to any gene: 0. Germline V lookup: CDR1 SGHAT, CDR2 FQNNGV. The CDR3 is 14 residues long. The CDR3 region is CASSLGEGSYEQYF. CDR3 nucleotides: TGTGCCAGCAGCTTAGGGGAGGGCTCCTACGAGCAGTACTTC.

The chain carries TRBV7-2 and TRBJ2-1; possible D gene TRBD2, 6 bases. Germline CDR1 is SGHTA and CDR2 is FQGNSA. The CDR3 contains 13 residues. Trimming cost V 4 bases and J 7 bases, with 11 bases left between them. CDR3 in amino acids: CASSSSVGNEQFF. The CDR3 nucleotides are TGTGCCAGCAGCTCTAGCGTGGGGAATGAGCAGTTCTTC. Full variable domain (missing parts from reference TRBV7-2 and TRBJ2-1): GAGVSQSPSNKVTEKGKDVELRCDPISGHTALYWYRQSLGQGLEFLIYFQGNSAPDKSGLPSDRFSAERTGGSVSTLTIQRTQQEDSAVYLCASSSSVGNEQFFGPGTRLTVL.

The V gene is TRBV28, the J gene TRBJ2-7; perhaps TRBD1 as D (6 bases). Between the trimmed V and J ends, which lost 5 bases and 0 bases, there was a span of 17 bases. The CDR3 extends over 16 amino acids. CDR1 is MDHEN and CDR2 is SYDVKM in the germline V gene. CDR3 protein: CASSDPPGTSSYEQYV. The CDR3 region has the DNA TGTGCCAGCAGTGACCCTCCCGGGACAAGCTCCTACGAGCAGTACGTC.

A remark on this clone: Compared with germline, one end of the junction differs, possibly owing to a read error. V is TRBV2 and J is TRBJ1-2; D is undetermined. Per the germline V gene, CDR1 is SNHLY and CDR2 is FYNNEI. The CDR3 totals 13 residues. Here the CDR3 DNA reads TGTGCCAGCAGGGAAGGGTTAGAAGATGGCTACACCTTC. Translated: CASREGLEDGYTF. Supplemented by reference TRBV2 and TRBJ1-2, the full variable domain reads EPEVTQTPSHQVTQMGQEVILRCVPISNHLYFYWYRQILGQKVEFLVSFYNNEISEKSEIFDDQFSVERPDGSNFTLKIRSTKLEDSAMYFCASREGLEDGYTFGSGTRLTVV.

This clone was seen only a few times. The chain uses TRBV2 and TRBJ1-4; D not resolved. This CDR3 comprises 15 residues. Germline loops: CDR1 SNHLY, CDR2 FYNNEI. The V and J ends lost 6 bases and 8 bases respectively, with 19 bases between them. CDR3 loop: CASSPTVLVTEKLFF. The CDR3 DNA is TGTGCCAGCAGCCCAACGGTTTTGGTGACAGAAAAACTGTTTTTT.

The chain combines TRBV19 with TRBJ2-1; D gene ambiguous. Germline V gene data show CDR1 as LNHDA and CDR2 as SQIVND (reference sequence). Trimming took 1 base from V and 6 from J, leaving 10 bases between them. This CDR3 has 14 residues. The CDR3 DNA sequence: TGTGCCAGTAGTATAGCCATCCTATTCAATGAGCAGTTCTTC. Amino acids: CASSIAILFNEQFF.

Details on this clone: Other DNA sequences in the sample encode the same CDR3. This CDR3 reads CASGPQETQYF. The CDR3 DNA follows: TGTGCTAGTGGTCCCCAGGAGACCCAGTACTTC. The chain has TRBV12-5 and TRBJ2-5; D is uncertain. The V gene's germline CDR1 is LGHNT and CDR2 FRNRAP. Trimming stripped 5 bases from V and 5 bases from J, with 6 bases between. This CDR3 has 11 amino acids.

This clone was observed a single time. The sample contains more than one DNA sequence encoding this CDR3. V is TRBV6-5 and J is TRBJ2-1; perhaps TRBD1 as D (6 bases). The CDR3 contains 14 residues. The germline V gene encodes CDR1 MNHEY and CDR2 SVGAGI. The ends were cut back, 8 bases at V and 0 bases at J, with 11 bases in the middle. The DNA for the CDR3 is TGTGCCAGCCGAGGACAGAGCTCCTACAATGAGCAGTTCTTC. It codes for CASRGQSSYNEQFF.

The chain joins TRBV7-9 to TRBJ1-2; the match to TRBD1 covers 10 bases. The junction had 9 bases not matched to a gene; V was cut back by 5 bases and J by 3 bases. There are 16 residues in the CDR3. CDR1 SEHNR and CDR2 FQNEAQ come from the germline V gene (reference sequence). The CDR3 spells CASSRNDRGPDYGYTF. The CDR3 DNA follows: TGTGCCAGCAGCCGTAATGACAGGGGGCCCGACTATGGCTACACCTTC.

The chain carries TRBV7-9 and TRBJ1-4; D is perhaps TRBD1 (6 bases). CDR1 SEHNR and CDR2 FQNEAQ come from the germline V gene (reference sequence). V was shortened by 5 bases and J by 0 bases, with 19 bases between the two germline ends. CDR3 length equals 18 residues. The CDR3 DNA reads TGTGCCAGCAGCCCGGGACACCAAAGGGATACAACTAATGAAAAACTGTTTTTT. As protein: CASSPGHQRDTTNEKLFF. The variable domain in full, completed from reference TRBV7-9 and TRBJ1-4, reads DTGVSQNPRHKITKRGQNVTFRCDPISEHNRLYWYRQTLGQGPEFLTYFQNEAQLEKSRLLSDRFSAERPKGSFSTLEIQRTEQGDSAMYLCASSPGHQRDTTNEKLFFGSGTQLSVL.